The text below deals with one TCR beta chain. Its specificity is not known. This sample was taken from a study of shared clonotypes between healthy human individuals. A roughly 200 ng quantity of DNA, approximately 29,000 T cell genomes, went into the sorted-subset replicate PCRs. TCRdb's table, derived via immunoSEQ multiplex PCR, lists solely in-frame clones and lacks some. The sample carries about 2.3 million clones, about 90% recorded once. In germline, CDR1 is SEHNR, CDR2 FQNEAQ (reference sequence). V dropped 5 bases and J dropped 6 bases, with 24 bases sitting between them. This CDR3 spans 17 amino acids. Overall study results and limits: Several donors shared approximately 5% of their naive CD4 clonotypes. Naive subsets generally had larger estimated richness than memory subsets. For sorted subsets, rarefaction showed incomplete sequencing despite large depth.

The sequence was collected from a man younger than 30 in good health. Some clones in this sample may be carry-over from other donors' samples. This sequence joins TRBV7-9 and TRBJ2-3; D possibly corresponds to TRBD1 (5 bases). The sequenced sample consisted of naive CD4+ T cells from PBMCs. Subset here: CD45RA+ positively selected. CDR3 in DNA: TGTGCCAGCAGCACCCGAGTAGGGGTAAATTTTGTGGATACGCAGTATTTT. Translating gives CASSTRVGVNFVDTQYF.